These 12 T cell receptor beta chains were sequenced from one sample in a study of blood T cell repertoires in COVID-19. The table came from immunoSEQ multiplex PCR; TCRdb's copy has only in-frame clones and leaves some out. The sample lists 60,000 to 75,000 clones; roughly 89% were seen once. The sample was peripheral blood. These receptors were taken from a man aged 25-40 years with acute or convalescent COVID-19.

The chain employs TRBV5-1 and TRBJ2-1; weak D call: TRBD1 (6 bases). The CDR3 has 15 amino acids. Looked up from germline, CDR1 is SGHRS and CDR2 is YFSETQ. V dropped 5 bases and J dropped 4 bases, with 16 bases sitting between them. CDR3 residues: CASRWTELKYNEQFF. As DNA, the CDR3 is TGCGCCAGCAGATGGACAGAATTAAAATACAATGAGCAGTTCTTC.

This chain joins TRBV6-1 and TRBJ1-2; D is unresolved. Germline CDR1 and CDR2: MNHNS and SASEGT. The CDR3 covers 14 residues. Trimming shortened V by 3 bases and J by 5 bases, and 13 bases separated the two germline ends. The CDR3 protein is CASSEFATPYGYTF. The DNA of the CDR3 is TGTGCCAGCAGTGAGTTTGCGACTCCTTATGGCTACACCTTC.

The V and J genes are TRBV7-8 and TRBJ1-1, with TRBD1 matching over 9 bases. Germline V gives CDR1 SGHVS, CDR2 FQNEAQ. This CDR3 is built from 16 residues. V shed 1 base, J shed 0 bases, and the junction held 3 bases outside the gene matches. The CDR3 is CASSLGNRGLNTEAFF. As DNA, the CDR3 is TGTGCCAGCAGCTTAGGGAACAGGGGGCTGAACACTGAAGCTTTCTTT.

V is TRBV27 and J is TRBJ2-2; 7 bases fit TRBD1. Germline lookup yields CDR1 MNHEY and CDR2 SMNVEV (reference sequence). V was clipped by 5 bases and J by 5 bases; unmatched bases: 8. The CDR3 sequence is 15 residues long. CDR3 region: CASSTSTGRTGELFF. The CDR3 nucleotides read TGTGCCAGCAGTACCTCGACAGGGCGGACCGGGGAGCTGTTTTTT.

The gene calls are TRBV30 and TRBJ2-1; 8 positions match TRBD2. The ends lost 3 bases at V and 6 bases at J; junction bases unmatched: 7. Per the germline V gene, CDR1 is GTSNPN and CDR2 is SVGIG (reference sequence). The CDR3 runs to 14 residues. DNA for the CDR3: TGTGCCTGGAGAGTAGCGGGGTCTATCAATGAGCAGTTCTTC. Translation: CAWRVAGSINEQFF.

CDR3 loop: CASSYRQIGETQYF. The CDR3 nucleotides read TGTGCCAGCAGTTACAGACAGATCGGGGAGACCCAGTACTTC. V is TRBV6-2 or TRBV6-3 and J is TRBJ2-5; the D gene is possibly TRBD1 (5 bases). The CDR3 totals 14 residues. Germline V gene lookup returns CDR1 MNHEY and CDR2 SVGEGT. Between the trimmed V and J ends, which lost 2 bases and 5 bases, there was a span of 12 bases.

The V and J genes are TRBV27 and TRBJ1-4, with 10 bases matching TRBD1. CDR1 is MNHEY, CDR2 SMNVEV, per germline (reference sequence). This CDR3 comprises 17 residues. Losses at the gene ends were 6 bases for V and 2 bases for J; bases not matched to a gene: 9. The CDR3 is CASRAWDRGRTNEKLFF. CDR3 sequence (DNA): TGTGCCAGCAGGGCCTGGGACAGGGGAAGGACTAATGAAAAACTGTTTTTT.

Only a few counts were recorded for this clone. The V call is TRBV6-5, the J call TRBJ1-3; the D is unclear. Germline lookup yields CDR1 MNHEY and CDR2 SVGAGI. This CDR3 contains 14 residues. V shed 6 bases and J shed 0 bases, with 9 bases lying between them. CDR3 coding DNA: TGTGCCAGCAGCTTAGATTACTCTGGAAACACCATATATTTT. Encoded protein: CASSLDYSGNTIYF.

This clone was observed once. The chain couples TRBV2 to TRBJ1-4; D unclear. The germline CDR1 and CDR2 sequences are SNHLY and FYNNEI. Deletions cut 8 bases from V and 0 bases from J, with 10 bases between. There are 14 residues in the CDR3. The CDR3 DNA reads as TGTGCCAGCTCCATTCTAACAACTAATGAAAAACTGTTTTTT. Residues: CASSILTTNEKLFF.

The gene calls are TRBV6-5 and TRBJ2-2; 7 bases line up with TRBD2. The length of the CDR3 is 15 residues. J lost 1 base, V lost 6 bases, and 5 bases had no gene match. Germline V gene data show CDR1 as MNHEY and CDR2 as SVGAGI. The CDR3 here is CASSSAGRNTGELFF. CDR3 DNA: TGTGCCAGCAGCTCAGCGGGGAGGAACACCGGGGAGCTGTTTTTT.

The rearrangement uses TRBV25-1 and TRBJ2-1; D possibly corresponds to TRBD2 (7 bases). The V and J ends lost 1 base and 8 bases respectively, with 18 bases between them. Germline V lookup: CDR1 MGHDK, CDR2 SYGVNS. The CDR3 runs 16 residues. DNA for the CDR3: TGTGCCAGCAGTGAATCTGTGGGGGGGCCGGCGGATGAGCAGTTCTTC. It encodes CASSESVGGPADEQFF. Filled out from reference TRBV25-1 and TRBJ2-1, the complete variable domain reads EADIYQTPRYLVIGTGKKITLECSQTMGHDKMYWYQQDPGMELHLIHYSYGVNSTEKGDLSSESTVSRIRTEHFPLTLESARPSHTSQYLCASSESVGGPADEQFFGPGTRLTVL.

The chain has TRBV19 and TRBJ2-2; D not certain. Germline assignment: CDR1 LNHDA and CDR2 SQIVND (reference sequence). With 0 bases removed from V and 7 bases from J, the gap between germline ends came to 21 bases. The CDR3 is made up of 18 amino acids. CDR3 DNA sequence: TGTGCCAGTAGTATAGATCGAGTCCCCAGGCCCGAGATCGGGGAGCTGTTTTTT. This sequence encodes CASSIDRVPRPEIGELFF.